Below, 18 T cell receptor beta chains from the same sample are listed, as sequenced in a study of blood T cell repertoires in COVID-19. Measured with immunoSEQ multiplex PCR; TCRdb has only the in-frame clones, and not every one. Among approximately 300,000 clones listed, around 87% were seen once. The specimen was peripheral blood. The receptors were gathered from a man aged 50 to 60 with active or convalescent COVID-19.

This clone was counted only a few times. This CDR3 is CGYRDTSYEQYF. CDR3 coding DNA: TGTGGCTACCGGGACACCTCCTACGAGCAGTACTTC. V usage is TRBV30 and J usage is TRBJ2-7, with D maybe TRBD1 (6 bases). The CDR3 covers 12 residues. The germline gives CDR1 GTSNPN, CDR2 SVGIG (reference sequence). Filled out from reference TRBV30 and TRBJ2-7, the complete variable domain reads SQTIHQWPATLVQPVGSPLSLECTVEGTSNPNLYWYRQAAGRGLQLLFYSVGIGQISSEVPQNLSASRPQDRQFILSSKKLLLSDSGFYLCGYRDTSYEQYFGPGTRLTVT.

V gene TRBV27 combines with J gene TRBJ2-5; weak D call: TRBD1 (6 bases). V lost 5 bases, J lost 2 bases, and 21 bases lay in between. Germline CDR1 reads MNHEY; CDR2 reads SMNVEV (reference sequence). The CDR3 has 17 residues. The chain's CDR3 is CASSPRSGAASQETQYF. As DNA, the CDR3 is TGTGCCAGCAGTCCGCGGTCAGGGGCCGCCTCACAAGAGACCCAGTACTTC.

The chain combines TRBV27 with TRBJ1-1, with a possible D match to TRBD1 (5 bases). From germline, CDR1 is MNHEY and CDR2 SMNVEV (reference sequence). The CDR3 has 16 amino acids. V lost 1 base to trimming and J lost 3 bases, with 15 bases between them. As DNA, the CDR3 is TGTGCCAGCAGTTTATATGTGACAGATCCGTACACTGAAGCTTTCTTT. This gives the protein CASSLYVTDPYTEAFF.

The chain uses TRBV18 and TRBJ1-1, with no clear D. The germline V gene encodes CDR1 KGHSH and CDR2 LQKENI. This CDR3 region has 14 residues. Trimming removed 6 bases from V and 6 bases from J, with 17 bases in between. The CDR3 nucleotides read TGTGCCAGCTCGAGGGCATCGCTTGGCGCTGAAGCTTTCTTT. Amino acid sequence: CASSRASLGAEAFF.

The chain is built from TRBV10-2 and TRBJ2-1, with 16 positions matching TRBD2. Germline CDR1 and CDR2: WSHSY and SAAADI. The V and J ends lost 8 bases and 2 bases, in that order; junction bases with no gene match: 3. The CDR3 is 16 amino acids. The CDR3 region is CASLGLAGGAYNEQFF. CDR3 nucleotides: TGCGCCAGCCTGGGACTAGCGGGAGGGGCCTACAATGAGCAGTTCTTC.

The CDR3 DNA sequence: TGTGCCATCAGTGGAGGAATTATGAACACTGAAGCTTTCTTT. This encodes CAISGGIMNTEAFF. V gene TRBV10-3 combines with J gene TRBJ1-1; D ambiguous. Germline CDR1 reads ENHRY; CDR2 reads SYGVKD. The CDR3 consists of 14 residues. Trimming took off 4 bases at V and 0 bases at J, with 9 bases between the two ends.

The V call is TRBV11-2, the J call TRBJ2-3, with 8 nucleotides matching TRBD1. The CDR3 covers 15 residues. The V and J ends lost 2 bases and 4 bases, in that order; junction bases with no gene match: 5. Germline V CDR1 and CDR2: SGHAT, FQNNGV. Here the CDR3 DNA reads TGTGCCAGCAGCTTACAGGGGGCTGTTGCAGATACGCAGTATTTT. Its protein product is CASSLQGAVADTQYF.

The chain combines TRBV30 with TRBJ2-7; 11 bases are shared with TRBD2. The germline V gene has CDR1 GTSNPN and CDR2 SVGIG (reference sequence). V trimming: 3 bases; J trimming: 3 bases; junction bases outside the gene matches: 7. The CDR3 sequence is 15 residues long. CDR3 sequence reads: CAWRYSGTSGYEQYF. The DNA for the CDR3 is TGTGCCTGGAGGTATTCCGGGACTAGCGGCTACGAGCAGTACTTC. The complete variable domain, with remaining parts taken from reference TRBV30 and TRBJ2-7, reads SQTIHQWPATLVQPVGSPLSLECTVEGTSNPNLYWYRQAAGRGLQLLFYSVGIGQISSEVPQNLSASRPQDRQFILSSKKLLLSDSGFYLCAWRYSGTSGYEQYFGPGTRLTVT.

The CDR3 is CAWSPPGGSNQPQHF. The CDR3 coding sequence is TGTGCCTGGAGCCCCCCAGGGGGGTCCAATCAGCCCCAGCATTTT. The genes are TRBV30 and TRBJ1-5, with 7 bases identical to TRBD1. V lost 3 bases to trimming and J lost 3 bases; unmatched junction nucleotides: 8. The CDR3 is 15 amino acids. The germline gives CDR1 GTSNPN, CDR2 SVGIG (reference sequence).

Details on this clone: Other DNA sequences in the same sample also yield this CDR3. The chain combines TRBV7-9 with TRBJ2-3, with D unresolved. There are 12 residues in the CDR3. Germline V CDR1 and CDR2: SEHNR, FQNEAQ (reference sequence). Trimming removed 1 base at V and 4 bases at J, with 3 bases between. This CDR3 reads CASSLVADTQYF. The CDR3 region has the DNA TGTGCCAGCAGCTTAGTCGCAGATACGCAGTATTTT.

The CDR3: CASSETDRTLGTEAFF. DNA for the CDR3: TGTGCCAGCAGCGAGACGGACAGGACCCTTGGCACTGAAGCTTTCTTT. The chain is built from TRBV9 and TRBJ1-1; 7 positions match TRBD1. The V and J ends lost 3 bases and 4 bases, in that order; junction bases with no gene match: 12. The CDR3 covers 16 residues. In germline, CDR1 is SGDLS, CDR2 YYNGEE.

The chain carries TRBV10-3 and TRBJ2-2; TRBD1 might be the D (6 bases). Germline V gene data show CDR1 as ENHRY and CDR2 as SYGVKD. V dropped 6 bases and J dropped 11 bases, with 13 bases sitting between them. The CDR3 has 12 amino acids. DNA of the CDR3: TGTGCCATCAGGCCCCCGGGACAAGAGCTGTTTTTT. This encodes CAIRPPGQELFF.

The V call is TRBV5-1, the J call TRBJ1-1; D gene ambiguous. CDR1 and CDR2 from the germline V gene are SGHRS and YFSETQ. Trimming removed 4 bases from V and 4 bases from J, with 8 bases in between. This CDR3 has 12 amino acids. The CDR3 DNA reads as TGCGCCAGCAGCGATATCGGCACTGAAGCTTTCTTT. It encodes CASSDIGTEAFF. The full variable domain, completed using reference TRBV5-1 and TRBJ1-1, is KAGVTQTPRYLIKTRGQQVTLSCSPISGHRSVSWYQQTPGQGLQFLFEYFSETQRNKGNFPGRFSGRQFSNSRSEMNVSTLELGDSALYLCASSDIGTEAFFGQGTRLTVV.

The chain is built from TRBV5-1 and TRBJ2-3, with TRBD2 matching over 10 bases. Germline V gene data show CDR1 as SGHRS and CDR2 as YFSETQ. V gave up 4 bases and J gave up 0 bases; unmatched junction bases: 8. The CDR3 has 17 amino acids. In DNA form, the CDR3 reads TGCGCCAGCAGCCCGGGACTAGCGTCCCAAAGCACAGATACGCAGTATTTT. Translating it yields CASSPGLASQSTDTQYF.

V gene TRBV3-1 (or the pseudogene TRBV3-2) combines with J gene TRBJ1-4; D call uncertain. Trimming cost V 3 bases and J 8 bases, with 10 bases left between them. The germline V gene encodes CDR1 LGHDT and CDR2 YNNKEL (reference sequence). The CDR3 loop spans 13 amino acids. CDR3 coding DNA: TGTGCCAGCAGCCAGGGGAGTTGGGAAAAACTGTTTTTT. This sequence encodes CASSQGSWEKLFF.

With respect to this clone: At one of its ends the junction is not consistent with the germline gene, which may arise from a read error. The genes are TRBV7-7 and TRBJ2-1; 14 bases fit TRBD2. Looked up from germline, CDR1 is SSHAT and CDR2 is FNYEAQ (reference sequence). This CDR3 region has 15 residues. The CDR3 sequence is CASSPGLAGDNEQFF. CDR3 DNA sequence: TGTGCTAGCAGCCCGGGACTAGCGGGGGACAATGAGCAGTTCTTC.

The rearrangement links TRBV11-2 to TRBJ1-6, with D unresolved. Germline V gives CDR1 SGHAT, CDR2 FQNNGV. The CDR3 is 19 residues long. Trimming pared 5 bases from V and 3 bases from J, leaving 23 bases between. CDR3 in amino acids: CASSPLTIRTYSYNSPLHF. As DNA, the CDR3 is TGTGCCAGCAGCCCTCTTACGATAAGGACTTACAGCTATAATTCACCCCTCCACTTT.

The rearrangement uses TRBV2 and TRBJ2-1; no reliable D call. The V end lost 2 bases, the J end lost 4 bases, and 9 bases lay between the germline ends. Per germline, CDR1 SNHLY and CDR2 FYNNEI. This CDR3 contains 14 residues. DNA of the CDR3: TGTGCCAGCAGTGAAAATCCGGGTTACAATGAGCAGTTCTTC. It codes for CASSENPGYNEQFF.